This T cell receptor (beta chain) was sequenced in a study of technical replicates of blood from four donors. The assay was immunoSEQ multiplex PCR, and TCRdb's table has in-frame clones only and misses some. The sample has tens of thousands of clones, 90% to 97% seen once. Germline-derived CDR1 and CDR2 are SGHAT and FQNNGV. The ends lost 4 bases at V and 3 bases at J; junction bases unmatched: 10. The CDR3 has 16 amino acids. The specimen was T cells isolated from PBMCs. This TCR was sampled from a human donor in good health. This sequence joins TRBV11-2 and TRBJ1-2; 8 bases map to TRBD1. The CDR3 DNA reads as TGTGCCAGCAGCTCCCCCCGACAGGGGATACACTATGGCTACACCTTC. Amino acid sequence: CASSSPRQGIHYGYTF.